This is a list of T cell receptor beta chains from one sample in a study of blood T cells in healthy people across ages. TCRdb analysed the 5' RACE reads with MiXCR anew, one entry per CDR3 protein. In the table there are around 1,500,000 distinct CDR3 sequences, about 30% of which are singletons. The sequenced sample consisted of blood. Every receptor here comes from a woman aged 25 to 39 in good health. The CDR3 runs from the conserved cysteine through the conserved F or W. The D gene is left open where the match is weak. The size field is filled for only some rows; it gives once, few, many or a size class.

v_call: TRBV3-1
clone_size: -
j_call: TRBJ2-3
d_call: -
cdr3_aa: CASSQGGNFRQYF
cdr3_nt: TGTGCCAGCAGCCAAGGAGGAAATTTTAGGCAGTATTTT

v_call: TRBV5-6
clone_size: -
j_call: TRBJ1-2
d_call: -
cdr3_aa: CASSPGSAGAYGYTF
cdr3_nt: TGTGCCAGCAGCCCCGGGTCGGCAGGGGCCTATGGCTACACCTTC

v_call: TRBV5-1
clone_size: few
j_call: TRBJ1-6
d_call: -
cdr3_aa: CASSLPGNNSPLHF
cdr3_nt: TGCGCCAGCAGCTTACCAGGGAATAATTCACCCCTCCACTTT

v_call: TRBV5-1
clone_size: few
j_call: TRBJ2-7
d_call: TRBD1
cdr3_aa: CASSLGGQGVQYEQYF
cdr3_nt: TGCGCCAGCAGCTTGGGGGGACAGGGGGTACAATACGAGCAGTACTTC

v_call: TRBV12-3/TRBV12-4
clone_size: -
j_call: TRBJ1-5
d_call: TRBD1
cdr3_aa: CASSFGQGAEGPQHF
cdr3_nt: TGTGCCAGCAGTTTCGGACAGGGGGCAGAGGGGCCCCAGCATTTT

v_call: TRBV20-1
clone_size: -
j_call: TRBJ2-5
d_call: -
cdr3_aa: CSARLLAEVETQYF
cdr3_nt: TGCAGTGCTAGACTGCTGGCGGAGGTAGAGACCCAGTACTTC

v_call: TRBV28
clone_size: few
j_call: TRBJ2-3
d_call: -
cdr3_aa: CASSRPPGNTDTQYF
cdr3_nt: TGTGCCAGCAGCCGTCCTCCGGGAAACACAGATACGCAGTATTTT

v_call: TRBV15
clone_size: few
j_call: TRBJ1-3
d_call: -
cdr3_aa: CATSRRPGTSGNTIYF
cdr3_nt: TGTGCCACCAGCAGACGGCCCGGGACCTCTGGAAACACCATATATTTT

v_call: TRBV20-1
clone_size: -
j_call: TRBJ1-2
d_call: -
cdr3_aa: CSAWVASVYGYTF
cdr3_nt: TGCAGTGCCTGGGTAGCGAGCGTCTATGGCTACACCTTC

v_call: TRBV5-1
clone_size: -
j_call: TRBJ2-1
d_call: TRBD2
cdr3_aa: CASGRLAGGGNEQFF
cdr3_nt: TGCGCCAGCGGCCGACTAGCGGGAGGAGGCAATGAGCAGTTCTTC

v_call: TRBV5-1
clone_size: many
j_call: TRBJ2-1
d_call: -
cdr3_aa: CASSSTSQAEQFF
cdr3_nt: TGCGCCAGCAGCTCGACTAGTCAGGCCGAGCAGTTCTTC

v_call: TRBV25-1
clone_size: few
j_call: TRBJ2-1
d_call: -
cdr3_aa: CASSERGGREQFF
cdr3_nt: TGTGCCAGCAGTGAACGTGGAGGACGTGAGCAGTTCTTC

v_call: TRBV7-8
clone_size: -
j_call: TRBJ1-5
d_call: TRBD1
cdr3_aa: CASSAAGGRNQPQHF
cdr3_nt: TGTGCCAGCAGCGCAGCAGGGGGTCGCAATCAGCCCCAGCATTTT

v_call: TRBV10-3
clone_size: -
j_call: TRBJ2-3
d_call: -
cdr3_aa: CAINSGITDTQYF
cdr3_nt: TGTGCCATCAATAGCGGAATCACAGATACGCAGTATTTT

v_call: TRBV7-2
clone_size: many
j_call: TRBJ2-5
d_call: -
cdr3_aa: CASSRGGVQETQYF
cdr3_nt: TGTGCCAGCAGTCGCGGCGGGGTACAAGAGACCCAGTACTTC

v_call: TRBV10-1
clone_size: few
j_call: TRBJ2-6
d_call: -
cdr3_aa: CASRGLIRHPSGANVLTF
cdr3_nt: TGCGCCAGCAGAGGCCTGATCAGACACCCCTCTGGGGCCAACGTCCTGACTTTC

v_call: TRBV30
clone_size: few
j_call: TRBJ2-2
d_call: -
cdr3_aa: CAWARMGGELFF
cdr3_nt: TGTGCCTGGGCAAGGATGGGCGGGGAGCTGTTTTTT

v_call: TRBV4-1
clone_size: -
j_call: TRBJ2-3
d_call: -
cdr3_aa: CASRGGAAYTDTQYF
cdr3_nt: TGCGCCAGCAGGGGTGGGGCAGCTTACACAGATACGCAGTATTTT

v_call: TRBV7-8
clone_size: -
j_call: TRBJ2-1
d_call: -
cdr3_aa: CTSSLDSYNEQFF
cdr3_nt: TGTACCAGCAGCTTGGACAGTTACAATGAGCAGTTCTTC

v_call: TRBV9
clone_size: -
j_call: TRBJ2-3
d_call: TRBD2
cdr3_aa: CASRAGGLSTYTDTQYF
cdr3_nt: TGTGCCAGCAGGGCGGGGGGGCTGTCGACTTACACAGATACGCAGTATTTT

v_call: TRBV15
clone_size: -
j_call: TRBJ2-1
d_call: TRBD2
cdr3_aa: CATSRGRFGGRANEQFF
cdr3_nt: TGTGCCACCAGCAGAGGAAGGTTCGGCGGGAGGGCTAATGAGCAGTTCTTC

v_call: TRBV5-1
clone_size: few
j_call: TRBJ2-7
d_call: -
cdr3_aa: CASSFNPSGEQYF
cdr3_nt: TGCGCCAGCAGCTTTAACCCCAGTGGGGAGCAGTACTTC

v_call: TRBV20-1
clone_size: few
j_call: TRBJ2-1
d_call: -
cdr3_aa: CSVREGGEVLDEQFF
cdr3_nt: TGCAGTGTTAGAGAAGGCGGGGAAGTTCTCGATGAGCAGTTCTTC

v_call: TRBV2
clone_size: few
j_call: TRBJ2-7
d_call: TRBD2
cdr3_aa: CASSERGGGAFYEQYF
cdr3_nt: TGTGCCAGCAGTGAAAGGGGCGGGGGGGCCTTCTACGAGCAGTACTTC

v_call: TRBV10-3
clone_size: many
j_call: TRBJ2-5
d_call: TRBD1
cdr3_aa: CAIGQGQGGYQETQYF
cdr3_nt: TGTGCCATCGGGCAGGGACAGGGGGGGTACCAAGAGACCCAGTACTTC

v_call: TRBV7-2
clone_size: few
j_call: TRBJ2-7
d_call: -
cdr3_aa: CASSLALISYEQYF
cdr3_nt: TGTGCCAGCAGCTTAGCGCTAATTTCCTACGAGCAGTACTTC

v_call: TRBV5-1
clone_size: few
j_call: TRBJ2-3
d_call: -
cdr3_aa: CASSFGQRTDTQYF
cdr3_nt: TGCGCCAGCAGCTTTGGGCAGCGCACAGATACGCAGTATTTT

v_call: TRBV20-1
clone_size: -
j_call: TRBJ2-5
d_call: -
cdr3_aa: CSARIERWSRETQYF
cdr3_nt: TGCAGTGCTAGAATCGAGCGGTGGTCTCGGGAGACCCAGTACTTC

v_call: TRBV7-2
clone_size: few
j_call: TRBJ2-1
d_call: -
cdr3_aa: CASSPGRGMGEQFF
cdr3_nt: TGTGCCAGCAGCCCCGGTCGAGGGATGGGTGAGCAGTTCTTC

v_call: TRBV7-6
clone_size: few
j_call: TRBJ2-3
d_call: -
cdr3_aa: CASSLLREYPEGTQYF
cdr3_nt: TGTGCCAGCAGCTTATTACGGGAGTACCCGGAGGGTACGCAGTATTTT

v_call: TRBV7-8
clone_size: -
j_call: TRBJ2-7
d_call: -
cdr3_aa: CASSLGREGEQYF
cdr3_nt: TGTGCCAGCAGCTTAGGCAGGGAAGGGGAGCAGTACTTC

v_call: TRBV9
clone_size: -
j_call: TRBJ2-3
d_call: TRBD2
cdr3_aa: CASSVAQAGGWDTQYF
cdr3_nt: TGTGCCAGCAGCGTAGCTCAAGCGGGGGGTTGGGATACGCAGTATTTT

v_call: TRBV20-1
clone_size: -
j_call: TRBJ2-5
d_call: -
cdr3_aa: CSAIRTGETQYF
cdr3_nt: TGCAGTGCTATAAGGACGGGGGAGACCCAGTACTTC

v_call: TRBV29-1
clone_size: many
j_call: TRBJ2-5
d_call: -
cdr3_aa: CSAMDRGRRETQYF
cdr3_nt: TGCAGCGCTATGGACAGAGGGCGTCGAGAGACCCAGTACTTC

v_call: TRBV4-3
clone_size: -
j_call: TRBJ2-5
d_call: -
cdr3_aa: CASSQNIQETQYF
cdr3_nt: TGCGCCAGCAGCCAAAATATTCAAGAGACCCAGTACTTC

v_call: TRBV20-1
clone_size: many
j_call: TRBJ2-7
d_call: TRBD2
cdr3_aa: CSARDLQGTRHEQYF
cdr3_nt: TGCAGTGCTAGAGATCTGCAAGGGACTAGGCACGAGCAGTACTTC

v_call: TRBV12-3/TRBV12-4
clone_size: many
j_call: TRBJ1-5
d_call: -
cdr3_aa: CASSLAHNQPQHF
cdr3_nt: TGTGCCAGCAGTTTAGCACACAATCAGCCCCAGCATTTT

v_call: TRBV12-3/TRBV12-4
clone_size: -
j_call: TRBJ2-7
d_call: TRBD1
cdr3_aa: CASSLNRGHSYEQYF
cdr3_nt: TGTGCCAGCAGTTTAAACAGGGGGCACTCCTACGAGCAGTACTTC

v_call: TRBV6-5
clone_size: -
j_call: TRBJ2-1
d_call: -
cdr3_aa: CASSYEGPSEQFF
cdr3_nt: TGTGCCAGCAGTTACGAGGGCCCAAGTGAGCAGTTCTTC

v_call: TRBV5-5
clone_size: few
j_call: TRBJ1-1
d_call: TRBD1
cdr3_aa: CASSLAATGNTEAFF
cdr3_nt: TGTGCCAGCAGCTTGGCCGCGACAGGGAATACTGAAGCTTTCTTT

v_call: TRBV7-9
clone_size: -
j_call: TRBJ1-2
d_call: TRBD1
cdr3_aa: CASSLSGQVDYGYTF
cdr3_nt: TGTGCCAGCAGCTTGTCGGGACAGGTCGACTATGGCTACACCTTC

v_call: TRBV27
clone_size: -
j_call: TRBJ2-7
d_call: TRBD1
cdr3_aa: CASSDHKPTGIDYEQYF
cdr3_nt: TGTGCCAGCAGCGACCATAAGCCGACAGGGATCGACTACGAGCAGTACTTC

v_call: TRBV5-1
clone_size: many
j_call: TRBJ2-7
d_call: -
cdr3_aa: CASSLDSPDGEQYF
cdr3_nt: TGCGCCAGCAGCTTGGACAGCCCAGATGGGGAGCAGTACTTC

v_call: TRBV28
clone_size: many
j_call: TRBJ2-7
d_call: TRBD1
cdr3_aa: CASSLPLPGRGLYEQYF
cdr3_nt: TGTGCCAGCAGTTTACCTCTCCCTGGTAGGGGGCTATACGAGCAGTACTTC

v_call: TRBV6-6
clone_size: many
j_call: TRBJ2-1
d_call: -
cdr3_aa: CASSYGSDHNEQFF
cdr3_nt: TGTGCCAGCAGTTACGGGTCTGATCACAATGAGCAGTTCTTC

v_call: TRBV5-1
clone_size: -
j_call: TRBJ1-1
d_call: -
cdr3_aa: CASSWGHTEDTEAFF
cdr3_nt: TGCGCCAGCAGCTGGGGACATACCGAGGACACTGAAGCTTTCTTT

v_call: TRBV20-1
clone_size: -
j_call: TRBJ2-1
d_call: TRBD2
cdr3_aa: CGASTSGSYNEQFF
cdr3_nt: TGCGGTGCTAGTACTAGCGGGAGTTACAATGAGCAGTTCTTC

v_call: TRBV9
clone_size: few
j_call: TRBJ2-5
d_call: TRBD2
cdr3_aa: CASSDPAEGLAGEPSGTQYF
cdr3_nt: TGTGCCAGCAGCGACCCGGCCGAGGGACTAGCGGGGGAGCCCTCAGGGACCCAGTACTTC

v_call: TRBV19
clone_size: -
j_call: TRBJ1-4
d_call: TRBD1
cdr3_aa: CASARDRGEKLFF
cdr3_nt: TGTGCCAGCGCCCGAGACAGGGGGGAAAAACTGTTTTTT

v_call: TRBV27
clone_size: -
j_call: TRBJ1-1
d_call: -
cdr3_aa: CASSGPGWGNTEAFF
cdr3_nt: TGTGCCAGCAGCGGACCGGGATGGGGAAACACTGAAGCTTTCTTT

v_call: TRBV14
clone_size: -
j_call: TRBJ2-5
d_call: -
cdr3_aa: CASSQDSRETQYF
cdr3_nt: TGTGCCAGCAGCCAGGACAGCAGAGAGACCCAGTACTTC

v_call: TRBV4-2
clone_size: -
j_call: TRBJ2-1
d_call: -
cdr3_aa: CASSHNNEQFF
cdr3_nt: TGTGCCAGCAGCCACAATAATGAGCAGTTCTTC

v_call: TRBV20-1
clone_size: many
j_call: TRBJ2-3
d_call: -
cdr3_aa: CSANRERFTDTQYF
cdr3_nt: TGCAGTGCCAATCGGGAACGGTTCACAGATACGCAGTATTTT

v_call: TRBV2
clone_size: -
j_call: TRBJ2-4
d_call: TRBD2
cdr3_aa: CASRGEGLNIQYF
cdr3_nt: TGTGCCAGCAGGGGGGAGGGCCTGAACATTCAGTACTTC

v_call: TRBV20-1
clone_size: few
j_call: TRBJ2-1
d_call: TRBD2
cdr3_aa: CSAPPGGHNEQFF
cdr3_nt: TGCAGTGCTCCCCCGGGGGGTCACAATGAGCAGTTCTTC